Listed below are T cell receptor beta chains from one sample, sequenced in a study of shared clonotypes between healthy human individuals. Generated by immunoSEQ multiplex PCR, the TCRdb table keeps only in-frame clones and is missing some. This table holds some 450,000 clones, 77% found once. The sequenced material came from PBMCs. The receptors stem from a woman between 40 and 50 years old in good health. Some clones in this sample may be carry-over from other donors' samples. Both conserved end residues are part of each CDR3. A D gene is named only where the DNA matches it firmly. Clone size, where shown, is once, few, many, or a class for clones that have expanded.

j_gene,d_gene,len,abundance,v_gene,CDR3nt,CDR3aa
TRBJ2-2,NA,16,NA,TRBV11-2,TGTGCCAGCAGCCTATCCGGAGGGCGCGGAACCGGGGAGCTGTTTTTT,CASSLSGGRGTGELFF
TRBJ1-1,NA,16,NA,TRBV10-1,TGCGCCAGCAGTGAGTCGAACGCAGGGCGGGACACTGAAGCTTTCTTT,CASSESNAGRDTEAFF
TRBJ2-7,TRBD2,15,NA,TRBV7-9,TGTGCCAGCAGCTCACGGACTAGCGGGAGCGACGAGCAGTACTTC,CASSSRTSGSDEQYF
TRBJ1-3,TRBD1,16,NA,TRBV7-6,TGTGCCAGCAGCAGCCGGGACAGGGCCTCTGGAAACACCATATATTTT,CASSSRDRASGNTIYF
TRBJ2-5,NA,13,NA,TRBV7-3,TGTGCCAGCAGCTCCCGACCAGGGGAGACCCAGTACTTC,CASSSRPGETQYF
TRBJ2-7,TRBD2,15,NA,TRBV27,TGTGCCAGCAGCCGGTTCCTAGCGGGAGGTTGGGAGCAGTACTTC,CASSRFLAGGWEQYF
TRBJ2-7,NA,9,NA,TRBV27,TGTGCCAGCACGTACGAGCAGTACTTC,CASTYEQYF
TRBJ2-6,NA,11,NA,TRBV7-2,TGTGCCAGCAGCATCAGCTCCGTCCTGACTTTC,CASSISSVLTF
TRBJ1-2,NA,15,NA,TRBV5-4,TGTGCCAGCAGCTCTCGCAGGGGCTTTAACTATGGCTACACCTTC,CASSSRRGFNYGYTF
TRBJ2-3,TRBD2,14,NA,TRBV18,TGTGCCAGCTCACGGACTAGATCCACAGATACGCAGTATTTT,CASSRTRSTDTQYF
TRBJ2-7,NA,15,NA,TRBV6-5,TGTGCCAGCAGTCCTGAAACAGGGTATCGCGACGAGCAGTACTTC,CASSPETGYRDEQYF
TRBJ1-3,NA,15,NA,TRBV28,TGTGCCAGCAGTTTATTGGGGGCTACTGGAAACACCATATATTTT,CASSLLGATGNTIYF
TRBJ1-2,NA,14,few,TRBV5-1,TGCGCCAGCAGCTTGAGGCCGACATCAGGTGGCTACACCTTC,CASSLRPTSGGYTF
TRBJ2-2,NA,13,NA,TRBV14,TGTGCCAGCAGCCAAGTGGGGACCGGGGAGCTGTTTTTT,CASSQVGTGELFF
TRBJ1-1,NA,15,NA,TRBV9,TGTGCCAGCAGCGTAGGTGGGGGCGCGGACACTGAAGCTTTCTTT,CASSVGGGADTEAFF
TRBJ2-7,NA,15,medium-sized,TRBV6-5,TGTGCCAGCAGCGTCTCTACGGACTCATCCTACGAGCAGTACTTC,CASSVSTDSSYEQYF
TRBJ2-1,NA,15,NA,TRBV4-2,TGTGCCAGCAGCCAAGTTTTGACAGGGACTGGTGAGCAGTTCTTC,CASSQVLTGTGEQFF
TRBJ2-5,NA,14,NA,TRBV7-2,TGTGCCAGCAGCTTAGCGGGAGCTGGAGAGACCCAGTACTTC,CASSLAGAGETQYF
TRBJ2-1,TRBD2,17,NA,TRBV28,TGTGCCAGCAGTTTATTGGGACTAGCCGACTCCTACAATGAGCAGTTCTTC,CASSLLGLADSYNEQFF
TRBJ2-3,TRBD1,13,NA,TRBV14,TGTGCCAGCAGCCGGAACAGGGGAGATACGCAGTATTTT,CASSRNRGDTQYF
TRBJ2-5,NA,13,few,TRBV30,TGTGCCTGGAGTGTTGGCCGACAAGAGACCCAGTACTTC,CAWSVGRQETQYF
TRBJ2-2,TRBD2,17,NA,TRBV7-9,TGTGCCAGCCAGAGAGGGGAGGGGAGGTTGAACACCGGGGAGCTGTTTTTT,CASQRGEGRLNTGELFF
TRBJ2-1,TRBD1,15,NA,TRBV2,TGTGCCAGCAGGCAGGGGGCCGCTGGGGGTAATGAGCAGTTCTTC,CASRQGAAGGNEQFF
TRBJ1-3,NA,14,NA,TRBV15,TGTGCCACCCAACCCGGCGAATCTGGAAACACCATATATTTT,CATQPGESGNTIYF
TRBJ2-1,TRBD1,16,NA,TRBV7-2,TGTGCCAGCAGCTCCCTCCGGGGGACAGGGTCAAGTGAGCAGTTCTTC,CASSSLRGTGSSEQFF
TRBJ1-1,NA,13,NA,TRBV13,TGTGCCAGCAGCCTACAGACAGGCGCTGAAGCTTTCTTT,CASSLQTGAEAFF
TRBJ1-1,NA,14,NA,TRBV5-4,TGTGCCAGCAGCTCGATGACGGTGAACACTGAAGCTTTCTTT,CASSSMTVNTEAFF
TRBJ2-7,NA,15,NA,TRBV27,TGTGCCAGCAGTTTATTTGCGGCTGTCCGGGGCGAGCAGTACTTC,CASSLFAAVRGEQYF
TRBJ2-5,TRBD2,15,many,TRBV14,TGTGCCAGCAGCCTCAACCTAGCGGGAGGAGAGACCCAGTACTTC,CASSLNLAGGETQYF
TRBJ2-7,NA,15,NA,TRBV30,TGTGCCTGGAGTGTCGCCAGGGGCTTTACCTACGAGCAGTACTTC,CAWSVARGFTYEQYF
TRBJ2-7,TRBD2,14,few,TRBV27,TGTGCCAGCAGTCCGACTAGCGGGAGGGCTAAGCAGTACTTC,CASSPTSGRAKQYF
TRBJ2-7,NA,14,few,TRBV2,TGTGCCAGCTCCTCCGGGTCTAGCTCCTACGAGCAGTACTTC,CASSSGSSSYEQYF
TRBJ2-3,NA,13,NA,TRBV2,TGTGCCAGCAGTGTCCGGGCCACAGATACGCAGTATTTT,CASSVRATDTQYF
TRBJ2-5,NA,15,once,TRBV5-4,TGTGCCAGCAGCTTGGAGTTAGGCATTCAAGAGACCCAGTACTTC,CASSLELGIQETQYF
TRBJ1-3,NA,14,NA,TRBV5-1,TGCGCCAGCAGCTTGGAGGGGTCTGGAAACACCATATATTTT,CASSLEGSGNTIYF
TRBJ2-3,NA,15,NA,TRBV19,TGTGCCAGTAGTATAGTCCGGGACGGGACAGATACGCAGTATTTT,CASSIVRDGTDTQYF
TRBJ2-2,TRBD1,14,many,TRBV29-1,TGCAGCGGAGGGGACAGGGGGCCCACCGGGGAGCTGTTTTTT,CSGGDRGPTGELFF
TRBJ2-7,TRBD1,14,NA,TRBV4-1,TGCGCCAGCAGCCATCTAACAGGGGGTCGGGAGCAGTACTTC,CASSHLTGGREQYF
TRBJ2-1,TRBD2,17,NA,TRBV29-1,TGCAGCGTTGAAGATGAGCAGTTCGGGGGGGGATACAATGAGCAGTTCTTC,CSVEDEQFGGGYNEQFF
TRBJ2-2,NA,14,NA,TRBV10-3,TGTGCCATCAGTGAGGACCCTGACACCGGGGAGCTGTTTTTT,CAISEDPDTGELFF
TRBJ1-1,NA,14,NA,TRBV7-9,TGTGCCAGCAGCCAGGCGGCCGAGACGACTGAAGCTTTCTTT,CASSQAAETTEAFF
TRBJ2-5,NA,12,NA,TRBV18,TGTGCCAGCTCACGATTTCAAGAGACCCAGTACTTC,CASSRFQETQYF